Below are 23 T cell receptor beta chains sequenced from a single sample in a study of CD8+CD57+ T cells in acquired aplastic anemia. Genomic DNA served as template for TCR beta VDJ and CDR3 profiling. TCRdb redid the calling of the reads with MiXCR, one entry per CDR3 protein. The data show roughly 220,000 distinct CDR3 sequences, with 65% seen just once and roughly 61% held by the top ten. Before being chosen for sequencing, patients had shown CD8+CD57+ cell expansion by flow cytometry. The sequenced material came from sorted CD4+, CD8+, or CD8+CD57+ T cells (not recorded which) from PBMCs. The receptors shown here come from a human donor with aplastic anemia.

The chain uses TRBV24-1 and TRBJ2-1; possible D gene TRBD2, 5 bases. This CDR3 comprises 16 residues. Per germline, CDR1 KGHDR and CDR2 SFDVKD. Trimming pared 5 bases from V and 3 bases from J, leaving 16 bases between. CDR3 nucleotides: TGTGCCACCAGTGCCCAGGAGGCTAGCAGCTACAATGAGCAGTTCTTC. As protein: CATSAQEASSYNEQFF.

The genes are TRBV2 and TRBJ2-2; D is undetermined. Germline V gives CDR1 SNHLY, CDR2 FYNNEI. The CDR3 sequence is 13 residues long. The germline V and J ends were trimmed by 0 bases and 6 bases, with 5 bases remaining between them. CDR3 residues: CASSEAIPGELFF. As DNA, the CDR3 is TGTGCCAGCAGTGAAGCTATCCCCGGGGAGCTGTTTTTT. The full variable domain, rest sourced from reference TRBV2 and TRBJ2-2, is EPEVTQTPSHQVTQMGQEVILRCVPISNHLYFYWYRQILGQKVEFLVSFYNNEISEKSEIFDDQFSVERPDGSNFTLKIRSTKLEDSAMYFCASSEAIPGELFFGEGSRLTVL.

The CDR3 reads CASSEAWSSVGREQYF. DNA of the CDR3: TGTGCCAGCAGTGAAGCGTGGTCTAGCGTCGGGAGGGAGCAGTACTTC. This chain uses TRBV2 with TRBJ2-7; 7 nucleotides agree with TRBD2. CDR3 length: 16 residues. The germline gives CDR1 SNHLY, CDR2 FYNNEI. The V segment lost 0 bases and the J segment 7 bases; nucleotides outside the gene matches: 12.

This clonotype is a singleton in its sample. The chain couples TRBV7-9 to TRBJ2-1; 12 nucleotides line up with TRBD2. This CDR3 comprises 22 residues. J gave up 5 bases and V 7 bases, and 27 bases lay outside the gene matches. The germline gives CDR1 SEHNR, CDR2 FQNEAQ (reference sequence). For the CDR3, the DNA is TGTGCCAGCATCAAGGCTTGGGCCGGCAGGCCGGGACTAGCGGGTTCTGACAATGAGCAGTTCTTC. Protein product: CASIKAWAGRPGLAGSDNEQFF.

This clonotype has just one count. The gene calls are TRBV14 and TRBJ1-4; unclear D gene. The length of the CDR3 is 14 residues. Germline V CDR1 and CDR2: SGHDN, FVKESK. V lost 5 bases and J 6 bases, leaving 13 bases between the germline ends. The CDR3 sequence is CASSKIVGYEKLFF. The DNA of the CDR3 is TGTGCCAGCAGCAAGATTGTTGGGTATGAAAAACTGTTTTTT.

V usage is TRBV7-2 and J usage is TRBJ2-5, with no clear D. From germline, CDR1 is SGHTA and CDR2 FQGNSA. Between the trimmed V and J ends, which lost 0 bases and 2 bases, there was a span of 7 bases. This CDR3 contains 14 residues. The CDR3 here is CASSLAGQQETQYF. The CDR3 DNA is TGTGCCAGCAGCTTAGCAGGGCAGCAAGAGACCCAGTACTTC.

CDR3 DNA: TGCAGTGCCCAGCCGGGAGGCGGCTACACCTTC. It codes for CSAQPGGGYTF. The V gene is TRBV20-1, the J gene TRBJ1-2; D uncertain. The ends were cut back, 6 bases at V and 8 bases at J, with 13 bases in the middle. CDR1 and CDR2 from the germline V gene are DFQATT and SNEGSKA (reference sequence). CDR3 length: 11 residues.

This chain connects TRBV20-1 to TRBJ1-5; no definite D call. The CDR3 spans 15 residues. The germline gives CDR1 DFQATT, CDR2 SNEGSKA (reference sequence). V was cut by 1 base and J by 2 bases, with 12 bases left in between. The CDR3 protein is CSARVTGMGNQPQHF. CDR3 DNA: TGCAGTGCTAGAGTAACCGGGATGGGCAATCAGCCCCAGCATTTT.

In its sample, this clonotype was seen once. One end of the junction fails to match germline, which may point to a read error. V usage is TRBV6-6 and J usage is TRBJ2-7, with 10 bases that match TRBD1. CDR1 is MNHNY, CDR2 SVGAGI, per germline (reference sequence). The CDR3 is made up of 15 amino acids. CDR3 loop: CASSRADRGGYEQYF. In DNA form, the CDR3 reads TGTGCCAGCAGCCGGGCGGACAGGGGGGGGTACGAGCAGTACTTT.

The rearrangement uses TRBV7-3 and TRBJ2-1; 8 bases match TRBD2. Germline CDR1 is SGHTA and CDR2 is FQGTGA. The CDR3 extends over 15 amino acids. Trimming cost V 0 bases and J 5 bases; bases outside gene matches: 3. CDR3 in DNA: TGTGCCAGCAGCTTAACGGCACTAGCGGACAATGAGCAGTTCTTC. Encoded protein: CASSLTALADNEQFF.

Turning to this clonotype: The CDR3 ends on some other residue instead of the conserved phenylalanine or tryptophan, so this is likely a read error. The genes are TRBV25-1 and TRBJ2-5, with D possibly being TRBD2 (5 bases). The CDR3 length is 12 residues. Germline V gene sequence: CDR1 MGHDK, CDR2 SYGVNS. The V and J ends lost 4 bases and 5 bases respectively, with 8 bases between them. The chain's CDR3 is CASSALGETQYL. CDR3 bases: TGTGCCAGCAGTGCACTAGGGGAGACCCAGTACCTC.

The chain combines TRBV11-2 with TRBJ2-7, with 11 bases aligning to TRBD2. CDR3 length: 17 residues. The germline V gene has CDR1 SGHAT and CDR2 FQNNGV. After removal of 4 bases from V and 2 bases from J, the junction contained 10 bases not matched to a gene. The CDR3 here is CASSSKRLAGGTYEQYF. CDR3 DNA: TGTGCCAGCAGCTCCAAGCGCCTAGCGGGGGGTACCTACGAGCAGTACTTC.

J is TRBJ2-1 and V is TRBV5-6; tentative D call: TRBD2 (5 bases). Germline V lookup: CDR1 SGHDT, CDR2 YYEEEE. This CDR3 is built from 15 residues. Trimming removed 1 base at V and 3 bases at J, with 11 bases between. The CDR3 nucleotides are TGTGCCAGCAGCTTGTGGTCTGGAGGCTACAATGAGCAGTTCTTC. It is translated as CASSLWSGGYNEQFF. Full variable domain (missing parts from reference TRBV5-6 and TRBJ2-1): DAGVTQSPTHLIKTRGQQVTLRCSPKSGHDTVSWYQQALGQGPQFIFQYYEEEERQRGNFPDRFSGHQFPNYSSELNVNALLLGDSALYLCASSLWSGGYNEQFFGPGTRLTVL.

Worth noting for this clonotype: A single base separates this from a much larger clone, so it may be a read error. The rearrangement links TRBV14 to TRBJ2-3; D is perhaps TRBD1 (5 bases). The germline CDR1 and CDR2 sequences are SGHDN and FVKESK. The CDR3 length is 15 residues. Trimming removed 1 base from V and 2 bases from J, with 10 bases in between. Written as DNA, the CDR3 is TGTGCCAGCAGCCAAGGGGGCCGTACCACAGATACGCAGTATTTT. Translation: CASSQGGRTTDTQYF. Variable domain in full (rest from reference TRBV14 and TRBJ2-3): EAGVTQFPSHSVIEKGQTVTLRCDPISGHDNLYWYRRVMGKEIKFLLHFVKESKQDESGMPNNRFLAERTGGTYSTLKVQPAELEDSGVYFCASSQGGRTTDTQYFGPGTRLTVL.

V and J are TRBV10-3 and TRBJ1-5; 7 bases match TRBD1. This CDR3 has 14 residues. The J segment lost 5 bases and the V segment lost 10 bases, leaving 11 bases of the junction unmatched. In germline, CDR1 is ENHRY, CDR2 SYGVKD. The CDR3 sequence is CASGARGMDQPQHF. The CDR3 DNA sequence: TGTGCCAGTGGGGCCAGGGGGATGGATCAGCCCCAGCATTTT.

This clonotype was seen a handful of times. The J gene is TRBJ2-7, the V gene TRBV6-5; 8 bases are shared with TRBD2. CDR3 length equals 14 residues. V lost 6 bases and J lost 0; bases outside the gene matches: 4. Germline CDR1 MNHEY, CDR2 SVGAGI. CDR3 coding DNA: TGTGCCAGCAGCCCCAGCGGGAGCTCCTACGAGCAGTACTTC. Protein product: CASSPSGSSYEQYF.

The chain couples TRBV15 to TRBJ2-5; D not resolved. V was shortened by 8 bases and J by 5 bases, with 24 bases between the two germline ends. This CDR3 region has 16 residues. The germline CDR1 and CDR2 sequences are LNHNV and YYDKDF (reference sequence). CDR3 residues: CATPRYGPRPVETQYF. CDR3 in DNA: TGTGCCACCCCCCGGTATGGCCCCCGCCCGGTGGAGACCCAGTACTTC.

The chain employs TRBV7-9 and TRBJ1-1; D not certain. CDR3 length: 13 amino acids. Trimming removed 6 bases at V and 0 bases at J, with 8 bases between. Germline assignment: CDR1 SEHNR and CDR2 FQNEAQ (reference sequence). CDR3 sequence: CASRDSMNTEAFF. In DNA, the CDR3 is TGTGCCAGCAGGGACTCTATGAACACTGAAGCTTTCTTT.

To note about this clonotype: At one end the junction does not follow the germline gene, possibly because of a read error. This rearrangement joins TRBV9 to TRBJ1-1; no clear D gene. This CDR3 spans 10 amino acids. Germline values: CDR1 SGDLS, CDR2 YYNGEE. CDR3 loop: CASSPSPKPF. In DNA, the CDR3 is TGTGCCAGCAGCCCGTCCCCAAAACCCTTT.

This sequence joins TRBV12-3 or TRBV12-4 and TRBJ2-1, with no clear D. The CDR3 consists of 12 residues. With 10 bases removed from V and 4 bases from J, the gap between germline ends came to 11 bases. In DNA form, the CDR3 reads TGTGCCACATCCTTGCGGTACAATGAGCAGTTCTTC. It codes for CATSLRYNEQFF.

This CDR3 reads CASSILGQYTGELFF. The CDR3 coding sequence is TGTGCCAGTAGTATCTTAGGACAGTACACCGGGGAGCTGTTTTTT. The genes are TRBV19 and TRBJ2-2, with D possibly TRBD1 on 6 matching bases. The CDR3 has 15 amino acids. Between the trimmed V and J ends, which lost 3 bases and 3 bases, there was a span of 11 bases. Germline V gene lookup returns CDR1 LNHDA and CDR2 SQIVND (reference sequence). The variable domain in full, completed from reference TRBV19 and TRBJ2-2, reads DGGITQSPKYLFRKEGQNVTLSCEQNLNHDAMYWYRQDPGQGLRLIYYSQIVNDFQKGDIAEGYSVSREKKESFPLTVTSAQKNPTAFYLCASSILGQYTGELFFGEGSRLTVL.

The chain employs TRBV29-1 and TRBJ1-2; TRBD1 matches at 7 bases. Germline trimming cut 3 bases from V and 4 bases from J; bases unmatched to any gene: 2. The V gene's germline CDR1 is SQVTM and CDR2 ANQGSEA. The CDR3 runs to 12 residues. The CDR3 reads CSVDGTAYGYTF. In nucleotides, the CDR3 is TGCAGCGTTGACGGGACAGCCTATGGCTACACCTTC. The entire variable domain, with the rest obtained from reference TRBV29-1 and TRBJ1-2, is as follows: SAVISQKPSRDICQRGTSLTIQCQVDSQVTMMFWYRQQPGQSLTLIATANQGSEATYESGFVIDKFPISRPNLTFSTLTVSNMSPEDSSIYLCSVDGTAYGYTFGSGTRLTVV.

This rearrangement joins TRBV7-2 to TRBJ2-7, with TRBD2 as a possible D gene (5 bases). The CDR3 sequence is 15 residues long. Per germline, CDR1 SGHTA and CDR2 FQGNSA. Trimming pared 2 bases from V and 1 base from J, leaving 12 bases between. CDR3 residues: CASSLLGRGSYEQYF. The CDR3 DNA sequence: TGTGCCAGCAGCTTACTGGGCAGAGGGTCCTACGAGCAGTACTTC. Drawing the rest from reference TRBV7-2 and TRBJ2-7, the complete variable domain is GAGVSQSPSNKVTEKGKDVELRCDPISGHTALYWYRQSLGQGLEFLIYFQGNSAPDKSGLPSDRFSAERTGGSVSTLTIQRTQQEDSAVYLCASSLLGRGSYEQYFGPGTRLTVT.